The sequence of this T cell receptor (beta chain) was determined in a study of regulatory T cells in long-lasting Graves disease. Study outcomes and limitations: Patients with persistent Graves' had lower TCR diversity than newly diagnosed patients. Researchers reported studying only peripheral blood, not thyroid tissue.

The TCR beta library used iRepertoire HTBI primers with Arm-PCR amplification of CDR3. TCRdb redid the calling of the multiplex PCR reads with MiXCR, one entry per CDR3 protein. The data contain about 290,000 distinct CDR3 sequences, more than 20% of them seen just once; the ten biggest clones take up approximately 53%. The ends were cut back, 1 base at V and 4 bases at J, with 7 bases in the middle. CDR3 length: 13 amino acids. Time point given: persistent/refractory GD, antithyroid drugs over 5 years with positive TRAb. Scientists built the TCR library using RNA that was extracted from PBMCs. Patients hailed from an endocrinology department in Xi'an, China. This clonotype was seen many times. The antigen is not known.

The clonotype originates from a female donor with Graves disease. This rearrangement joins TRBV12-3 or TRBV12-4 to TRBJ1-1; weak D call: TRBD1 (6 bases). This specimen was peripheral blood mononuclear cells (PBMCs), taken when the disease was refractory, from a patient treated with antithyroid drugs. The CDR3 DNA sequence: TGTGCCAGCAGTTTAGGGACAGTCACTGAAGCTTTCTTT. It encodes CASSLGTVTEAFF.